These T cell receptor beta chains were read from a single sample in a study of blood T cell repertoires in COVID-19. The assay was immunoSEQ multiplex PCR, and TCRdb's table has in-frame clones only and misses some. The data show 200,000 to 250,000 clones, with roughly four fifths seen just once and 1.8% held by the top ten. The sequencing input was PBMCs or T cells enriched from blood (not recorded which). The origin of the receptors is a man between 60 and 70 years old who had recovered from COVID-19. The CDR3 runs from the conserved cysteine through the conserved F or W. The D gene is left open where the match is weak. A clone size is listed for some rows: how often the clone was seen (once, few, many), or a class if it is expanded.

size	V	D	J	CDR3	DNA
NA	TRBV2	NA	TRBJ2-3	CASKRGPAPDTQYF	TGTGCCAGCAAAAGGGGCCCGGCCCCAGATACGCAGTATTTT
NA	TRBV2	NA	TRBJ1-6	CASSEETSSRSPLHF	TGTGCCAGCAGTGAAGAGACATCGTCTCGTTCACCCCTCCACTTT
NA	TRBV4-3	NA	TRBJ1-2	CASSQGASGGYGYTF	TGCGCCAGCAGCCAAGGGGCTTCGGGGGGCTATGGCTACACCTTC
NA	TRBV6-2/TRBV6-3	TRBD1	TRBJ1-1	CASSFSGGVRNTEAFF	TGTGCCAGCAGTTTCTCAGGGGGCGTGAGGAACACTGAAGCTTTCTTT
once	TRBV2	TRBD1	TRBJ1-2	CASSRGQGGYGYTF	TGTGCCAGCAGCCGAGGACAGGGTGGCTATGGCTACACCTTC
NA	TRBV7-2	TRBD2	TRBJ2-2	CASAGTSVVGELFF	TGTGCCAGCGCTGGGACTAGCGTTGTCGGGGAGCTGTTTTTT
NA	TRBV5-1	TRBD1	TRBJ2-3	CASSLEGARGRSDTQYF	TGCGCCAGCAGCTTGGAGGGAGCCAGGGGGCGATCAGATACGCAGTATTTT
NA	TRBV14	NA	TRBJ1-1	CASSQVAGSEAFF	TGTGCCAGCAGCCAAGTGGCAGGTTCTGAAGCTTTCTTT
NA	TRBV30	NA	TRBJ1-5	CAWSENGRLYRAHQPQHF	TGTGCCTGGAGTGAAAATGGCCGACTATACAGGGCGCATCAGCCCCAGCATTTT
NA	TRBV7-9	TRBD1	TRBJ2-1	CASSPEGTGVF	TGTGCCAGCAGCCCAGAAGGGACAGGGGTCTTC
NA	TRBV6-6	TRBD1	TRBJ1-6	CASSNRVAGGNSPLHF	TGTGCCAGCAGTAACAGGGTGGCAGGGGGTAATTCACCCCTCCACTTT
NA	TRBV11-1	NA	TRBJ2-1	CASSLEGGRGRNEQFF	TGTGCCAGCAGCTTAGAAGGTGGCAGGGGAAGGAATGAGCAGTTCTTC
NA	TRBV27	TRBD1	TRBJ1-1	CASSSRQGHTNTEAFF	TGTGCCAGCAGTTCCCGACAGGGGCACACGAACACTGAAGCTTTCTTT
NA	TRBV5-4	NA	TRBJ2-5	CASSLGGGVGQQETQYF	TGTGCCAGCAGCTTGGGAGGGGGGGTCGGCCAACAAGAGACCCAGTACTTC
once	TRBV3-1/TRBV3-2	TRBD2	TRBJ2-5	CASSQDLAGGGETQYF	TGTGCCAGCAGCCAAGATCTAGCGGGGGGCGGAGAGACCCAGTACTTC
NA	TRBV3-1/TRBV3-2	NA	TRBJ2-7	CASSQVFRGEQYF	TGTGCCAGCAGCCAAGTATTCAGGGGCGAGCAGTACTTC
NA	TRBV5-6	TRBD1	TRBJ1-3	CASSLDPTGTGNTIYF	TGTGCCAGCAGCTTGGATCCGACAGGGACCGGAAACACCATATATTTT
few	TRBV4-1	TRBD2	TRBJ2-7	CASSQELAGYEQYF	TGCGCCAGCAGCCAAGAGCTAGCGGGCTACGAGCAGTACTTC
NA	TRBV18	NA	TRBJ1-1	CASSPIFRITEAFF	TGTGCCAGCTCACCTATATTCAGGATCACTGAAGCTTTCTTT